The text below deals with one T cell receptor beta chain. Its matching antigen is unknown. The data were obtained in a study of intratumoral heterogeneity in liver cancer. Across the whole study: With a median age of roughly 60 years, most patients were men. The study, taken as a whole, reports: Tumor-infiltrating lymphocytes were acknowledged as under-represented in the sampling.

All patients had early-stage hepatocellular carcinoma and were untreated before surgical resection. Samples came from areas without visible necrosis or hemorrhage. TCRdb's table, derived via immunoSEQ multiplex PCR, lists solely in-frame clones and lacks some. The sample lists just over 20,000 clones; around 73% were seen once. CDR3 length: 11 amino acids. V was clipped by 6 bases and J by 7 bases, with 9 bases between them. From germline, CDR1 is MNHEY and CDR2 SVGAGI. The receptor was isolated from a woman in her seventies with hepatocellular carcinoma. V usage is TRBV6-5 and J usage is TRBJ1-1, with unresolved D. The sequenced sample was tumor-adjacent normal tissue, obtained before any cancer treatment. CDR3 sequence reads: CASRNGVEAFF. CDR3 nucleotides: TGTGCCAGCAGGAATGGGGTTGAAGCTTTCTTT.